This T cell receptor beta chain was sequenced in a study of post-analysis software for immune sequencing data. TCR beta cDNA libraries included unique molecular identifiers. TCRdb processed the PCR reads anew with MiXCR; each CDR3 protein has one entry. This sample carries 650,000 to 850,000 distinct CDR3 sequences, about 53% of them seen once, and the ten largest clones take 4.6%. Study-level results: Relative to controls, patients had 4 or 5 TRBV segments at higher frequency, with TRBV5-6, TRBV5-1 and TRBV20-1 among these.

V lost 6 bases and J 3 bases, leaving 12 bases between the germline ends. CDR1 is MNHNY, CDR2 SVGAGI, per germline (reference sequence). CDR3 size: 13 residues. With respect to this clonotype: Its cognate antigen is unknown.

The receptor's source is a girl under 18 with multiple sclerosis. The chain recombines TRBV6-6 with TRBJ2-7; perhaps D is TRBD1 or TRBD2 (5 bases each). What was sequenced was blood. The CDR3 sequence is CASRTPGRYEQYF. The CDR3 coding sequence is TGTGCCAGCAGGACCCCGGGACGCTACGAGCAGTACTTC.